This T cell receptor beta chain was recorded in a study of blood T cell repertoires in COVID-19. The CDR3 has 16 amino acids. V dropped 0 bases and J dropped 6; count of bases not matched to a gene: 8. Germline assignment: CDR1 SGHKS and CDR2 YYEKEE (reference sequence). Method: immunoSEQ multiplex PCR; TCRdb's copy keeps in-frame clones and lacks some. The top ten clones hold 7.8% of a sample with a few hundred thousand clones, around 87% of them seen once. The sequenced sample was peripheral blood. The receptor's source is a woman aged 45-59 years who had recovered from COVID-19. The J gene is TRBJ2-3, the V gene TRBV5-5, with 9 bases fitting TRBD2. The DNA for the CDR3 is TGTGCCAGCAGCTTGGTACTAGCGGGCGGGGGTGATACGCAGTATTTT. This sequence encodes CASSLVLAGGGDTQYF.